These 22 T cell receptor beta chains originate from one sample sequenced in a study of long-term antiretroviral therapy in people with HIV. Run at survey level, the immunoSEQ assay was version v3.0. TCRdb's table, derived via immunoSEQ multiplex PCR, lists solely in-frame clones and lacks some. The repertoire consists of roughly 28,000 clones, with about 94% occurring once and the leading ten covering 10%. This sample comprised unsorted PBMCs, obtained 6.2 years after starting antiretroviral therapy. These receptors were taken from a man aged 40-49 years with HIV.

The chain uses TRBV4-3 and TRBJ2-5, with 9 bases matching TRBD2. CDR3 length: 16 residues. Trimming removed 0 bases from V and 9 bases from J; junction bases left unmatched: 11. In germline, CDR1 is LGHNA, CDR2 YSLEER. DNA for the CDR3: TGCGCCAGCAGCCAAGAAACCAGCGGGAGGCAGCTCCCCCAGTACTTC. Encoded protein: CASSQETSGRQLPQYF.

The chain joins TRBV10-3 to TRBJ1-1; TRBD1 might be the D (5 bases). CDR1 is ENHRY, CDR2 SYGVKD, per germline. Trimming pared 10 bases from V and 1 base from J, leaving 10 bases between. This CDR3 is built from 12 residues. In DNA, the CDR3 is TGTGCCACTTCCGGGACGAACACTGAAGCTTTCTTT. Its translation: CATSGTNTEAFF.

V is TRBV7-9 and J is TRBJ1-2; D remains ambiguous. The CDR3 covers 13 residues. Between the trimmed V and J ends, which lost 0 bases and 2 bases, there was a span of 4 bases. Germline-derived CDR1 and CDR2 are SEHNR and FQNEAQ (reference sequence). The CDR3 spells CASSLANNYGYTF. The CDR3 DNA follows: TGTGCCAGCAGCTTAGCCAACAACTATGGCTACACCTTC.

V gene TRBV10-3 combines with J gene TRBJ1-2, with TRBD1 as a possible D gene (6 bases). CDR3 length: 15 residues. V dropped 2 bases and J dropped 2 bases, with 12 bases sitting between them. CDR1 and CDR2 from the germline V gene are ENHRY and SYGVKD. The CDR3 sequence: CAISETGFENYGYTF. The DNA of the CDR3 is TGTGCCATCAGTGAGACAGGGTTTGAGAACTATGGCTACACCTTC.

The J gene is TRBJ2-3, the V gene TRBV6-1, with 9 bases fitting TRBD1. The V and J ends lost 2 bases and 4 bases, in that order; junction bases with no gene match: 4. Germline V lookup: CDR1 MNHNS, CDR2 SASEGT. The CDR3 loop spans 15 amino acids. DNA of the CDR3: TGTGCCAGCAGTGAAAAAACAGGGGGCGCAGATACGCAGTATTTT. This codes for CASSEKTGGADTQYF.

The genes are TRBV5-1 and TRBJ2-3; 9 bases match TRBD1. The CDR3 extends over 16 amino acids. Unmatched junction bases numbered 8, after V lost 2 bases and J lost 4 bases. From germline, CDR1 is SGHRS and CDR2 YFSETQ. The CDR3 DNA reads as TGCGCCAGCAGCTTCTCCGGGACAGGGAGGGCAGATACGCAGTATTTT. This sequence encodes CASSFSGTGRADTQYF.

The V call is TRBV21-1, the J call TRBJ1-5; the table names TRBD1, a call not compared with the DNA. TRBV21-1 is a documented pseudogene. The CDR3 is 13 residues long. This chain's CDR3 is CATWWASNQPQHF. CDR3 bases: TGTGCCACGTGGTGGGCTAGCAATCAGCCCCAGCATTTT.

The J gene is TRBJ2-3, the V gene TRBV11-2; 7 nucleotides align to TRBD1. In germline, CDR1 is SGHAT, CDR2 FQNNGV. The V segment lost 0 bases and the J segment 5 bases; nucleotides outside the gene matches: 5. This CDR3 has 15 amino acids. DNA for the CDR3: TGTGCCAGCAGCTTAGATCGGACAGGCGGAGATACGCAGTATTTT. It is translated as CASSLDRTGGDTQYF. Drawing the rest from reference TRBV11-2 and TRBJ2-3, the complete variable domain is EAGVAQSPRYKIIEKRQSVAFWCNPISGHATLYWYQQILGQGPKLLIQFQNNGVVDDSQLPKDRFSAERLKGVDSTLKIQPAKLEDSAVYLCASSLDRTGGDTQYFGPGTRLTVL.

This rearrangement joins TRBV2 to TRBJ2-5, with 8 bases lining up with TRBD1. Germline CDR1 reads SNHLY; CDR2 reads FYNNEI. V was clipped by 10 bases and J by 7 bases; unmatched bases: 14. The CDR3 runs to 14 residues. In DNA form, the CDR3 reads TGTGCCATATGGACAGGGCCCATCCGGGGGACCCAGTACTTC. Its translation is CAIWTGPIRGTQYF.

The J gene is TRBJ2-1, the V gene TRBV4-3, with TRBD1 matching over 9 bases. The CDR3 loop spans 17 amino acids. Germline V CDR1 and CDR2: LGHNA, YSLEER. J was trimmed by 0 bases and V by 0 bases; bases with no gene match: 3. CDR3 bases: TGCGCCAGCAGCCAAGATTGGGGACAGGGCTCCTACAATGAGCAGTTCTTC. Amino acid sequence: CASSQDWGQGSYNEQFF.

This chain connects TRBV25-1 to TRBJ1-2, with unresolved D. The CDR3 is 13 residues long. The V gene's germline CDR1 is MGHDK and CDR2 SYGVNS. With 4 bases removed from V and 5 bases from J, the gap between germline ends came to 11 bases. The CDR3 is CASSALEWYGYTF. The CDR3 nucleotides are TGTGCCAGCAGTGCCCTTGAATGGTATGGCTACACCTTC.

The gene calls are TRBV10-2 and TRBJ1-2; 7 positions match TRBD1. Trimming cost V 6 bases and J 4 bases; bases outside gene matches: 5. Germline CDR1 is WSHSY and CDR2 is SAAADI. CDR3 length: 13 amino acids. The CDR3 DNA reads TGCGCCAGCAGCTCAGGGGGACGCTATGGCTACACCTTC. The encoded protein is CASSSGGRYGYTF.

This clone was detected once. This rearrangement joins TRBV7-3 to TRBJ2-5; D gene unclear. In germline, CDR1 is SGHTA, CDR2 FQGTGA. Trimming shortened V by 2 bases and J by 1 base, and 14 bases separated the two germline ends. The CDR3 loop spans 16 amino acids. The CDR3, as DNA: TGTGCCAGCAGCTTATGGGGTTCAGCCCCCCAAGAGACCCAGTACTTC. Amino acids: CASSLWGSAPQETQYF.

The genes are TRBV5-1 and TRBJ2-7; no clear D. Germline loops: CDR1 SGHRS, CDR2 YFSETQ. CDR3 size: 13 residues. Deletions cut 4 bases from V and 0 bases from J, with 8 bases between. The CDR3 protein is CASSVVPSYEQYF. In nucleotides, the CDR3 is TGCGCCAGCAGCGTAGTCCCCTCCTACGAGCAGTACTTC. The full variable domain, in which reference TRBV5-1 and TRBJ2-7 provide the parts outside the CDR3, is KAGVTQTPRYLIKTRGQQVTLSCSPISGHRSVSWYQQTPGQGLQFLFEYFSETQRNKGNFPGRFSGRQFSNSRSEMNVSTLELGDSALYLCASSVVPSYEQYFGPGTRLTVT.

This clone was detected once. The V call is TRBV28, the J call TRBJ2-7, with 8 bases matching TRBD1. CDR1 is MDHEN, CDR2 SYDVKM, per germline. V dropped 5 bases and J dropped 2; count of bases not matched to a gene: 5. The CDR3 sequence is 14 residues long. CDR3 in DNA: TGTGCCAGCAGTCGCCCAGGGGGCCCCTACGAGCAGTACTTC. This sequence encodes CASSRPGGPYEQYF.

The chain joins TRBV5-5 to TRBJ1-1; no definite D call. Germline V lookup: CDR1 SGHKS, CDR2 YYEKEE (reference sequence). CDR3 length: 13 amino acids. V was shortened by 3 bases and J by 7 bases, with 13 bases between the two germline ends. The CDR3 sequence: CASSSGSSNEAFF. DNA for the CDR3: TGTGCCAGCAGCTCTGGGTCTTCTAATGAAGCTTTCTTT. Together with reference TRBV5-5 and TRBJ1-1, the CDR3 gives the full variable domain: DAGVTQSPTHLIKTRGQQVTLRCSPISGHKSVSWYQQVLGQGPQFIFQYYEKEERGRGNFPDRFSARQFPNYSSELNVNALLLGDSALYLCASSSGSSNEAFFGQGTRLTVV.

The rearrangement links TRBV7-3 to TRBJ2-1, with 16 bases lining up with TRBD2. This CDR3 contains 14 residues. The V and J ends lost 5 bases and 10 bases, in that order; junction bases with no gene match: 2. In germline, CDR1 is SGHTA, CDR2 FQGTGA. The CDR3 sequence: CASSPGLAGGEQFF. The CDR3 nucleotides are TGTGCCAGCAGCCCGGGACTAGCGGGAGGGGAGCAGTTCTTC.

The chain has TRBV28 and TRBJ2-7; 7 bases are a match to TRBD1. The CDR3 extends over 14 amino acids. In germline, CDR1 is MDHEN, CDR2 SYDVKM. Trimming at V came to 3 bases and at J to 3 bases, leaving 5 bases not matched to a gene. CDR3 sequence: CASSFTTGNYEQYF. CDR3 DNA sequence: TGTGCCAGCAGTTTCACGACAGGGAACTACGAGCAGTACTTC.

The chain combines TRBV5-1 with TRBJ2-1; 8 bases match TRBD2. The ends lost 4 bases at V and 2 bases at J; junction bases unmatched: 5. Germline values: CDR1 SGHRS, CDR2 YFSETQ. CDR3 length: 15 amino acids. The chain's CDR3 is CASSPLAEPYNEQFF. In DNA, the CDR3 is TGCGCCAGCAGCCCACTAGCGGAGCCCTACAATGAGCAGTTCTTC.

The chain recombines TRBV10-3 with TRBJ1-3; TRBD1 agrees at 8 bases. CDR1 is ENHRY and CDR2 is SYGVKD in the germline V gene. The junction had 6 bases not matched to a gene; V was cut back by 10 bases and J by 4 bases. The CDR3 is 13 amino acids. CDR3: CATQTGEGNTIYF. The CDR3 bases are TGTGCCACCCAGACAGGGGAAGGAAACACCATATATTTT.

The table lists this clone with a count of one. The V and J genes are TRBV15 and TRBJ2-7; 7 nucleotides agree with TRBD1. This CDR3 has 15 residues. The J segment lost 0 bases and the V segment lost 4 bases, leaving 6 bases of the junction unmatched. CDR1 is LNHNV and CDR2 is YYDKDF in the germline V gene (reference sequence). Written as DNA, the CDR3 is TGTGCCACCAGCACCCGACAGGGCTCCTCCTACGAGCAGTACTTC. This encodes CATSTRQGSSYEQYF.

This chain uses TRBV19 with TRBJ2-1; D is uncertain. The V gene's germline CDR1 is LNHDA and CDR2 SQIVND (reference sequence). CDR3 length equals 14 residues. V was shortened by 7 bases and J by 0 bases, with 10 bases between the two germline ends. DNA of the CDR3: TGTGCCAGTAACCCCCCGGGCTCCTACAATGAGCAGTTCTTC. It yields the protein CASNPPGSYNEQFF.